The 11 T cell receptor beta chains reported below all come from one sample, sequenced in a study of T cells in Graves' hyperthyroidism and ophthalmopathy (dated by TCRdb to between 2018 and 2020). To prepare the library, multiplex PCR was applied. The sample was run on an Illumina HiSeq 2000. The TCR beta CDR3 regions were amplified from RNA transcripts. A first-round RT-PCR of the TCR CDR3 used the HTBI primer set with the Qiagen OneStep RT-PCR kit. The public reads were reprocessed in TCRdb via fastp at Q25 and MiXCR, keeping in-frame beta chains. Rows with one shared CDR3 protein collapse into an entry with the most common genes and DNA. The sample table shows around 500,000 distinct CDR3 sequences, and about 16% are seen once. The leading ten clones occupy 25% to 30% of the sample. The sample was blood. All receptors derive from a woman in her twenties or thirties with Graves' ophthalmopathy.

This clonotype was counted at least ten times. The chain uses TRBV2 and TRBJ2-5, with 9 bases aligning to TRBD2. This CDR3 has 14 amino acids. The J segment lost 5 bases and the V segment lost 3 bases, leaving 4 bases of the junction unmatched. CDR1 and CDR2 from the germline V gene are SNHLY and FYNNEI. DNA for the CDR3: TGTGCCAGCAGTGAGACCCTAGCGGGGGAGACCCAGTACTTC. As protein: CASSETLAGETQYF.

The chain uses TRBV7-8 and TRBJ2-5, with D possibly matching TRBD2 (6 bases). CDR1 is SGHVS, CDR2 FQNEAQ, per germline. This CDR3 has 14 amino acids. V shed 5 bases and J shed 5 bases, with 15 bases lying between them. The CDR3 DNA reads TGTGCCAGCAGCCTTAGTCTAGCGCAGGAGACCCAGTACTTC. Its translation: CASSLSLAQETQYF.

J is TRBJ2-7 and V is TRBV9; TRBD2 agrees at 7 bases. Trimming took 3 bases from V and 4 from J; bases not matched to a gene: 13. The CDR3 has 16 amino acids. CDR1 and CDR2 from the germline V gene are SGDLS and YYNGEE. CDR3 in DNA: TGTGCCAGCAGCGACCGTAGCGGGCTCCACCGTTACGAGCAGTACTTC. This translates into CASSDRSGLHRYEQYF.

This clonotype was picked up a small number of times. The chain employs TRBV20-1 and TRBJ2-7; D is unclear. The CDR3 runs to 11 residues. From germline, CDR1 is DFQATT and CDR2 SNEGSKA (reference sequence). V dropped 4 bases and J dropped 6 bases, with 10 bases sitting between them. DNA of the CDR3: TGCAGTGCTAACCCCTTAGGCGAGCAGTACTTC. It codes for CSANPLGEQYF.

In regard to this clonotype: A read error may account for a junction end that differs from germline. The chain couples TRBV20-1 to TRBJ2-2; D may be TRBD1 or TRBD2 (5 bases each). From germline, CDR1 is DFQATT and CDR2 SNEGSKA (reference sequence). The CDR3 spans 16 residues. CDR3 in amino acids: CSTSFRPGMDTGELFF. CDR3 coding DNA: TGCAGTACTAGTTTCCGTCCAGGGATGGACACCGGGGAGCTGTTTTTT.

In this sample, this clonotype turned up a few times. The rearrangement joins TRBV25-1 to TRBJ1-4; 8 bases are shared with TRBD1. CDR1 and CDR2 from the germline V gene are MGHDK and SYGVNS. The CDR3 is made up of 20 amino acids. Losses at the gene ends were 0 bases for V and 3 bases for J; bases not matched to a gene: 15. CDR3 sequence reads: CASSEYPPGTGQTPNEKLFF. The DNA of the CDR3 is TGTGCCAGCAGTGAATACCCCCCCGGGACAGGCCAAACACCTAATGAAAAACTGTTTTTT. Together with reference TRBV25-1 and TRBJ1-4, the CDR3 gives the full variable domain: EADIYQTPRYLVIGTGKKITLECSQTMGHDKMYWYQQDPGMELHLIHYSYGVNSTEKGDLSSESTVSRIRTEHFPLTLESARPSHTSQYLCASSEYPPGTGQTPNEKLFFGSGTQLSVL.

This clonotype was recorded once. A much more abundant neighbour one base away suggests this may be a read error. V gene TRBV11-2 combines with J gene TRBJ1-2, with 9 positions matching TRBD1. CDR3 size: 15 residues. CDR1 and CDR2 (germline): SGHAT, FQNNGV. The CDR3 is CVSSSSGTGIAGYTF. As DNA, the CDR3 is TGTGTCAGCAGTTCGAGCGGGACAGGGATTGCTGGCTACACCTTC.

This clonotype was detected many times. The V call is TRBV6-6, the J call TRBJ1-2; 7 bases are a match to TRBD1. Trimming took 2 bases from V and 0 from J; bases not matched to a gene: 9. CDR1 and CDR2 from the germline V gene are MNHNY and SVGAGI (reference sequence). CDR3 length equals 17 residues. The CDR3 region has the DNA TGTGCCAGCAGTTACCTCTCAGGGGGAGTTTCTAACTATGGCTACACCTTC. It is translated as CASSYLSGGVSNYGYTF.

Of note for this clonotype: This likely comes from a read error, as the CDR3 has no conserved phenylalanine or tryptophan at its end. V and J are TRBV3-1 and TRBJ2-7, with 7 positions matching TRBD1. The CDR3 spans 17 residues. V was clipped by 2 bases and J by 2 bases; unmatched bases: 12. Germline loops: CDR1 LGHDT, CDR2 YNNKEL (reference sequence). In DNA form, the CDR3 reads TGTGCCAGCAGCCAATGTACAGGGGACACTCGAACCTACGAGCAGTACCTC. Translating gives CASSQCTGDTRTYEQYL.

This clonotype was detected ten times or more. This rearrangement joins TRBV2 to TRBJ1-5; possible D gene TRBD1, 5 bases. Trimming cost V 2 bases and J 0 bases, with 23 bases left between them. Per germline, CDR1 SNHLY and CDR2 FYNNEI. This CDR3 has 20 amino acids. The CDR3 region is CASSELLGKNGDYSNQPQHF. CDR3 DNA: TGTGCCAGCAGTGAACTCTTAGGGAAGAATGGGGACTATAGCAATCAGCCCCAGCATTTT.

This clonotype was counted between two and nine times. This rearrangement joins TRBV20-1 to TRBJ2-3, with 9 bases that match TRBD1. The V gene end was trimmed by 6 bases and the J gene end by 6 bases; junction bases not matched to a gene: 16. CDR3 size: 16 residues. Germline CDR1 DFQATT, CDR2 SNEGSKA (reference sequence). CDR3 nucleotides: TGCAGTGCGGGGAGGACAGGGGAGCAGGAATGGGATACGCAGTATTTT. This translates into CSAGRTGEQEWDTQYF.